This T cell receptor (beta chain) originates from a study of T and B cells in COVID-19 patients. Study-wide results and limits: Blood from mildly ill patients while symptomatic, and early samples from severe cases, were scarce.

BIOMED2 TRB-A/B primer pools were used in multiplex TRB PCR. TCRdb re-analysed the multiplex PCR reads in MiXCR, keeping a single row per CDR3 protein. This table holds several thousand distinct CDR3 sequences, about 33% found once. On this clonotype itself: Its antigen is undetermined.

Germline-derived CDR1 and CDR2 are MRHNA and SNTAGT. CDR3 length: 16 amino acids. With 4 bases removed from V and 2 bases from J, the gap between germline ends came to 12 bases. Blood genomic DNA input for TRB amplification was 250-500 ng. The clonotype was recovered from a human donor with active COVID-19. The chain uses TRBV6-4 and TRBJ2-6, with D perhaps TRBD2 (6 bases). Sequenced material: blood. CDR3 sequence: CASSVGLGTGANVLTF. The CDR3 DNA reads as TGTGCCAGCAGTGTGGGACTGGGTACTGGGGCCAACGTCCTGACTTTC.